The 27 T cell receptor beta chains below come from one sample, sequenced in a study of T cell responses to AZD1222 COVID-19 vaccine. TCRdb keeps only in-frame clones here, not all; method: immunoSEQ multiplex PCR. The table has more than 110,000 clones, 80% to 90% seen once; the top ten hold about 8%. Sequenced material: peripheral blood, taken on day 0 of AZD1222 vaccination. All receptors derive from an adult in good health.

The genes are TRBV3-1 (or the pseudogene TRBV3-2) and TRBJ2-2; tentatively, D is TRBD1 (5 bases). The CDR3 contains 15 residues. The V end lost 6 bases, the J end lost 2 bases, and 13 bases lay between the germline ends. Germline V lookup: CDR1 LGHDT, CDR2 YNNKEL (reference sequence). CDR3 nucleotide sequence: TGTGCCAGCAGGCGAAATGACAGAAACACCGGGGAGCTGTTTTTT. Its translation is CASRRNDRNTGELFF.

This clone has more than one count but fewer than ten. V is TRBV7-9 and J is TRBJ1-1, with 11 nucleotides matching TRBD1. Germline values: CDR1 SEHNR, CDR2 FQNEAQ (reference sequence). Trimming took 5 bases from V and 3 from J; bases not matched to a gene: 8. This CDR3 region has 16 residues. The CDR3 loop is CASSLGQGAPDTEAFF. As DNA, the CDR3 is TGTGCCAGCAGCCTCGGACAGGGGGCGCCCGACACTGAAGCTTTCTTT.

CDR3 nucleotide sequence: TGTGCCAGTAGGCCGTCCGGGACGGGACCCTACGAGCAGTACTTC. Residues: CASRPSGTGPYEQYF. The chain is built from TRBV19 and TRBJ2-7, with D perhaps being TRBD1 or TRBD2 (5 bases each). CDR3 size: 15 residues. The germline V gene has CDR1 LNHDA and CDR2 SQIVND (reference sequence). V lost 6 bases, J lost 2 bases, and 17 bases lay in between.

The gene calls are TRBV7-2 and TRBJ1-1, with D unresolved. Germline CDR1 is SGHTA and CDR2 is FQGNSA. V lost 5 bases to trimming and J lost 1 base, with 8 bases between them. The CDR3 sequence is 13 residues long. As DNA, the CDR3 is TGTGCCAGCAGCCGCAGGCCGAACACTGAAGCTTTCTTT. This translates into CASSRRPNTEAFF.

This clone was observed once. V usage is TRBV7-6 and J usage is TRBJ2-2; D unresolved. Germline V lookup: CDR1 SGHVS, CDR2 FNYEAQ. V was trimmed by 5 bases and J by 3 bases, leaving 10 bases between them. The CDR3 consists of 14 residues. The CDR3 sequence is CASSPYTDTGELFF. The CDR3 DNA follows: TGTGCCAGCAGCCCGTATACCGACACCGGGGAGCTGTTTTTT. Drawing the rest from reference TRBV7-6 and TRBJ2-2, the complete variable domain is GAGVSQSPRYKVTKRGQDVALRCDPISGHVSLYWYRQALGQGPEFLTYFNYEAQQDKSGLPNDRFSAERPEGSISTLTIQRTEQRDSAMYRCASSPYTDTGELFFGEGSRLTVL.

V is TRBV5-5 and J is TRBJ1-2; 7 bases match TRBD1. Germline-derived CDR1 and CDR2 are SGHKS and YYEKEE (reference sequence). V shed 4 bases, J shed 4 bases, and the junction held 4 bases outside the gene matches. This CDR3 region has 13 residues. The CDR3 bases are TGTGCCAGCAGCCCGGACAGGATCTATGGCTACACCTTC. It yields the protein CASSPDRIYGYTF.

The chain recombines TRBV18 with TRBJ2-3, with D possibly matching TRBD1 (6 bases). V lost 1 base to trimming and J lost 1 base, with 15 bases between them. The CDR3 totals 17 residues. CDR1 is KGHSH and CDR2 is LQKENI in the germline V gene. CDR3 residues: CASSPRGGKLGTDTQYF. CDR3 DNA sequence: TGTGCCAGCTCACCACGAGGGGGAAAGCTGGGCACAGATACGCAGTATTTT.

The chain has TRBV6-1 and TRBJ1-4; D might be TRBD1 (6 bases). The ends were cut back, 1 base at V and 8 bases at J, with 14 bases in the middle. This CDR3 region has 15 residues. CDR1 is MNHNS, CDR2 SASEGT, per germline. The CDR3 region is CASSEDAGAWEKLFF. CDR3 DNA: TGTGCCAGCAGTGAAGATGCGGGGGCGTGGGAAAAACTGTTTTTT.

Here the CDR3 reads CASSFDRISYEQYF. DNA of the CDR3: TGTGCCAGCAGCTTCGACCGTATATCCTACGAGCAGTACTTC. V gene TRBV5-6 combines with J gene TRBJ2-7; D is undetermined. CDR1 is SGHDT, CDR2 YYEEEE, per germline. The CDR3 totals 14 residues. The V gene lost 2 bases and the J gene lost 1 base, with 10 bases spanning the gap.

V usage is TRBV19 and J usage is TRBJ2-3; D ambiguous. Trimming took 3 bases from V and 6 from J, leaving 7 bases between them. The germline CDR1 and CDR2 sequences are LNHDA and SQIVND (reference sequence). The CDR3 has 12 residues. The DNA of the CDR3 is TGTGCCAGTAGTATGGGCGCGGATACGCAGTATTTT. It specifies CASSMGADTQYF.

This sequence joins TRBV30 and TRBJ1-5; TRBD1 matches at 8 bases. This CDR3 has 14 amino acids. CDR1 and CDR2 from the germline V gene are GTSNPN and SVGIG (reference sequence). The V gene end was trimmed by 3 bases and the J gene end by 4 bases; junction bases not matched to a gene: 5. CDR3 sequence reads: CAWSRTGNNQPQHF. Written as DNA, the CDR3 is TGTGCCTGGAGCCGGACAGGGAATAATCAGCCCCAGCATTTT.

The chain combines TRBV19 with TRBJ2-6, with 12 positions matching TRBD1. Losses at the gene ends were 7 bases for V and 0 bases for J; bases not matched to a gene: 10. Germline loops: CDR1 LNHDA, CDR2 SQIVND (reference sequence). The CDR3 runs 19 residues. The CDR3 loop reads CASTRGTGGFISGANVLTF. CDR3 coding DNA: TGTGCCAGTACCCGAGGGACAGGGGGCTTTATCTCTGGGGCCAACGTCCTGACTTTC.

The chain has TRBV14 and TRBJ1-4; 8 bases are shared with TRBD1. CDR1 SGHDN and CDR2 FVKESK come from the germline V gene. Germline trimming cut 3 bases from V and 8 bases from J; bases unmatched to any gene: 11. The CDR3 runs 16 residues. CDR3: CASSQFLTGGLEKLFF. DNA for the CDR3: TGTGCCAGCAGCCAGTTTCTAACAGGGGGGTTGGAAAAACTGTTTTTT.

Turning to this clone: The sample carries other DNA sequences with the same CDR3. V gene TRBV20-1 combines with J gene TRBJ2-5; D gene ambiguous. The CDR3 totals 11 residues. Per the germline V gene, CDR1 is DFQATT and CDR2 is SNEGSKA (reference sequence). Trimming removed 1 base at V and 5 bases at J, with 5 bases between. CDR3 loop: CSARVRETQYF. For the CDR3, the DNA is TGCAGTGCTAGAGTACGGGAGACCCAGTACTTC.

This sequence joins TRBV30 and TRBJ2-7, with TRBD2 identical over 8 bases. Germline V CDR1 and CDR2: GTSNPN, SVGIG (reference sequence). This CDR3 region has 16 residues. Germline trimming cut 2 bases from V and 1 base from J; bases unmatched to any gene: 10. CDR3 sequence reads: CAWSSPRGGRSYEQYF. CDR3 DNA sequence: TGTGCCTGGAGTAGCCCCCGCGGGGGGAGGTCCTACGAGCAGTACTTC.

Of note for this clone: Sequence at one end of the junction differs from germline and may be a read error. Other DNA sequences within the sample encode an identical CDR3. The V and J genes are TRBV19 and TRBJ2-7; weak D call: TRBD2 (6 bases). Germline CDR1 is LNHDA and CDR2 is SQIVND (reference sequence). The CDR3 is made up of 14 amino acids. The DNA for the CDR3 is TGCGCCAGTAGTATAGGGACTCCTCCCTACGAGCAGTACTTC. Its protein is CASSIGTPPYEQYF.

This clone was seen once. This sequence joins TRBV12-3 or TRBV12-4 and TRBJ2-3; D gene unclear. The CDR3 is 11 residues long. The V end lost 5 bases, the J end lost 3 bases, and 3 bases lay between the germline ends. CDR3 protein: CASSPTDTQYF. The CDR3 DNA sequence: TGTGCCAGCAGTCCAACAGATACGCAGTATTTT.

The CDR3 DNA follows: TGCGCCAGCAGCTTGGACGGGAGTAGTGAGGAGCAGTACTTC. Amino acids: CASSLDGSSEEQYF. The chain combines TRBV5-1 with TRBJ2-7; tentative D call: TRBD2 (6 bases). The CDR3 is 14 residues long. The germline V gene encodes CDR1 SGHRS and CDR2 YFSETQ. The V end lost 0 bases, the J end lost 7 bases, and 14 bases lay between the germline ends.

The sample holds one count of this clone. The chain combines TRBV7-4 with TRBJ2-3; maybe TRBD1 (6 bases). CDR3 length: 12 residues. V lost 10 bases and J lost 2, with 10 bases in between. Germline values: CDR1 SGHVT, CDR2 SQSDAQ. The chain's CDR3 is CANNRDTDTQYF. CDR3 coding DNA: TGTGCCAACAACAGGGACACAGATACGCAGTATTTT.

The chain uses TRBV7-9 and TRBJ1-4; D perhaps matches TRBD1 (6 bases). The V and J ends lost 6 bases and 4 bases respectively, with 15 bases between them. The CDR3 totals 15 residues. Germline lookup yields CDR1 SEHNR and CDR2 FQNEAQ (reference sequence). CDR3 protein: CASSSRGGGNEKLFF. CDR3 bases: TGTGCCAGCAGTTCAAGGGGAGGGGGTAATGAAAAACTGTTTTTT.

The chain joins TRBV27 to TRBJ2-7; 8 positions agree with TRBD2. From germline, CDR1 is MNHEY and CDR2 SMNVEV (reference sequence). The CDR3 sequence is 14 residues long. V was clipped by 5 bases and J by 3 bases; unmatched bases: 6. The CDR3 DNA follows: TGTGCCAGCAGTAAAGCGGGAGAGAACTACGAGCAGTACTTC. Translated: CASSKAGENYEQYF.

In this sample, this clone turned up once. The rearrangement links TRBV3-1 (or the pseudogene TRBV3-2) to TRBJ2-1; TRBD1 is a possible D gene (6 bases). V was trimmed by 1 base and J by 8 bases, leaving 15 bases between them. CDR1 is LGHDT, CDR2 YNNKEL, per germline (reference sequence). This CDR3 region has 15 residues. The CDR3: CASSQGSVAGDEQFF. DNA of the CDR3: TGTGCCAGCAGCCAAGGGAGCGTTGCAGGGGATGAGCAGTTCTTC.

The chain recombines TRBV15 with TRBJ1-2; TRBD1 might be the D (6 bases). Germline-derived CDR1 and CDR2 are LNHNV and YYDKDF (reference sequence). The CDR3 covers 16 residues. V gave up 0 bases and J gave up 5 bases, with 16 bases separating them. The CDR3 loop is CATSRDRDIKKYGYTF. The CDR3, as DNA: TGTGCCACCAGCAGAGATAGGGACATCAAAAAGTATGGCTACACCTTC.

As to this clone: This CDR3 is also generated by other DNA sequences in the sample. The V and J genes are TRBV10-3 and TRBJ1-2; no firm D call. Trimming took off 4 bases at V and 8 bases at J, with 11 bases between the two ends. There are 12 residues in the CDR3. The germline V gene encodes CDR1 ENHRY and CDR2 SYGVKD. The CDR3 coding sequence is TGTGCCATCAGTGCACTTGTCGGAGGCTACACCTTC. Its protein is CAISALVGGYTF.

The chain uses TRBV18 and TRBJ1-1; D is unclear. Trimming removed 3 bases from V and 1 base from J, with 6 bases in between. The CDR3 has 13 amino acids. Germline CDR1 reads KGHSH; CDR2 reads LQKENI. In DNA, the CDR3 is TGTGCCAGCTCACCGCTCGAGAACACTGAAGCTTTCTTT. It specifies CASSPLENTEAFF.

This clone was detected only once. This sequence joins TRBV5-5 and TRBJ1-5, with a tentative D call TRBD1 (5 bases). The CDR3 has 15 residues. Trimming took off 0 bases at V and 0 bases at J, with 7 bases between the two ends. Looked up from germline, CDR1 is SGHKS and CDR2 is YYEKEE (reference sequence). CDR3: CASSLVGGSNQPQHF. The CDR3 DNA is TGTGCCAGCAGCTTGGTGGGGGGTAGCAATCAGCCCCAGCATTTT.

The chain is built from TRBV10-3 and TRBJ2-5, with D hard to call. CDR1 is ENHRY, CDR2 SYGVKD, per germline. The CDR3 sequence is 12 residues long. V was shortened by 10 bases and J by 5 bases, with 14 bases between the two germline ends. CDR3 protein: CASRSSGETQYF. The DNA of the CDR3 is TGTGCCAGCCGATCCTCCGGCGAGACCCAGTACTTC.